This T cell receptor (beta chain) is drawn from a study of control samples from healthy donors and cancer patients. Sequencing was performed with immunoSEQ multiplex PCR; in TCRdb, only in-frame clones are kept and a portion is missing. Here the sample spans 130,000 or so clones, roughly 92% being singletons. The CDR3 consists of 14 residues. V lost 8 bases, J lost 2 bases, and 4 bases stayed unmatched. Germline-derived CDR1 and CDR2 are MRHNA and SNTAGT. The chain uses TRBV6-4 and TRBJ2-3; 10 nucleotides line up with TRBD2. Source material: blood. The sequence was collected from a man aged 18 to 30 in good health. The CDR3 sequence: CASASGGDTDTQYF. The CDR3 DNA follows: TGTGCCAGCGCTAGCGGGGGTGACACAGATACGCAGTATTTT.